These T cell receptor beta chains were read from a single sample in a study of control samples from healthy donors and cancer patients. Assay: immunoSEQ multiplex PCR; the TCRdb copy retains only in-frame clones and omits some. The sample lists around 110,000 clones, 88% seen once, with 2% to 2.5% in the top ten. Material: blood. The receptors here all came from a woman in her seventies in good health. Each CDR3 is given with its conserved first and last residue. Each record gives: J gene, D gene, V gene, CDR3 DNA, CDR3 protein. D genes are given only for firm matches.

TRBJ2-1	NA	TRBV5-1	TGCGCCAGCAGCTTGGGGACCAGCTCCTACAATGAGCAGTTCTTC	CASSLGTSSYNEQFF
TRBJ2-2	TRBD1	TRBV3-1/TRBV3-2	TGTGCCAGCAATACAGGGGGTACCGGGGAGCTGTTTTTT	CASNTGGTGELFF
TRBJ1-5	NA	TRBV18	TGTGCCAGCTCACCATTCCCAGCAGGGAATCAGCCCCAGCATTTT	CASSPFPAGNQPQHF
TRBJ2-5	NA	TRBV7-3	TGTGCCAGCAGTGGGGGGGCTGGAGAGACCCAGTACTTC	CASSGGAGETQYF
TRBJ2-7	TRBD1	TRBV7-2	TGTGCCAGCAGCAGGACAGGACCCCCCTACGAGCAGTACTTC	CASSRTGPPYEQYF
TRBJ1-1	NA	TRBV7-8	TGTGCCAGCAGCTTCGAGTACACTGAAGCTTTCTTT	CASSFEYTEAFF
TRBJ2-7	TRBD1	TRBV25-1	TGTGCCAGCAGTGAAACCAAGGGGGCTTCCTACGAGCAGTACTTC	CASSETKGASYEQYF
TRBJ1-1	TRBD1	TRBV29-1	TGCAGCGCAGGACAGGGTAGATCTGAAGCTTTCTTT	CSAGQGRSEAFF
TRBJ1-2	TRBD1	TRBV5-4	TGTGCCAGCAGCTTGGCCGAGGGGGCCTATGGCTACACCTTC	CASSLAEGAYGYTF
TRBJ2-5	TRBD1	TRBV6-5	TGTGCCAGCAAGATCGGGACAGGGAAAGGGGAGACCCAGTACTTC	CASKIGTGKGETQYF
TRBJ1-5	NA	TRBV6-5	TGTGCCAGCAGTTACTCAACCAGCAATCAGCCCCAGCATTTT	CASSYSTSNQPQHF
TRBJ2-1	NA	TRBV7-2	TGTGCCAGCAGCCCACTGGGCAGGGGGCAGTTCTTC	CASSPLGRGQFF
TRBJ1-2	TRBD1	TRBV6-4	TGTGCCAGCAGTGCGGGACAGAACTATGGCTACACCTTC	CASSAGQNYGYTF
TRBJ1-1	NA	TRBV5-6	TGTGCCAGCAGCTGGGGACCGTCGCCGAACACTGAAGCTTTCTTT	CASSWGPSPNTEAFF
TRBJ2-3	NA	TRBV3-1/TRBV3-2	TGTGCCAGCAGCCAAGTTTTTCGCGATACGCAGTATTTT	CASSQVFRDTQYF
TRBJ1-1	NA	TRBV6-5	TGTGCCAGCAATAGAGGGACTGAAGCTTTCTTT	CASNRGTEAFF
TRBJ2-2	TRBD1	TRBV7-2	TGTGCCAGCAGCCCGGACAGGGGCCGCGGGGAGCTGTTTTTT	CASSPDRGRGELFF
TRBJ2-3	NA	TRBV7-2	TGTGCCAGCAGCTTAGGTGGGGTTTACACAGATACGCAGTATTTT	CASSLGGVYTDTQYF
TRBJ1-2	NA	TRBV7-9	TGTGCCAGTACGGACGGAGCCGGTTATGGCTACACCTTC	CASTDGAGYGYTF
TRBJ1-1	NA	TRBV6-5	TGTGCCAGCAGTTACGAGCCCAGGGGGAACACTGAAGCTTTCTTT	CASSYEPRGNTEAFF
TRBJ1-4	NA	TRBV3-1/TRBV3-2	TGTGCCAGCAGCGGGCCGGGGTTGGAAAAACTGTTTTTT	CASSGPGLEKLFF
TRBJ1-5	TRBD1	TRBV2	TGTGCCAGCAGTGAAGCGCTCGGCAGGGGGGAGCCCCAGCATTTT	CASSEALGRGEPQHF
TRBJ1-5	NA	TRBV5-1	TGCGCCAGCAGCTTGGACGGGGCCAGCAATCAGCCCCAGCATTTT	CASSLDGASNQPQHF
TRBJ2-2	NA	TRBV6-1	TGTGCCAGCAGTGAATTGTGGCAGAACACCGGGGAGCTGTTTTTT	CASSELWQNTGELFF
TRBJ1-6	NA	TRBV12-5	TGTGCTAGTGCTTCCACAACAGGGAATTCACCCCTCCACTTT	CASASTTGNSPLHF
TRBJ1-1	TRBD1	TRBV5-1	TGCGCCAGCAGCTTGGAACCAGGGGGCATCACTGAAGCTTTCTTT	CASSLEPGGITEAFF
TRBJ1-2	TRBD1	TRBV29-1	TGCAGCGTTGAAGATCTTCGACAGGGGACGAACTATGGCTACACCTTC	CSVEDLRQGTNYGYTF
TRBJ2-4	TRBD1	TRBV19	TGTGCCAGTAGTACGGGACAGGGGGCGGCCAAAAACATTCAGTACTTC	CASSTGQGAAKNIQYF